The entry below gives a single TCR beta chain sequence along with its context. Its antigen is undetermined. These data come from a study of radiotherapy plus CTLA-4 blockade in lung cancer. At the level of the study: There were objective responses in roughly 18% of patients, and roughly 32% had disease control. Broader study findings: Blood-borne expansion of tumor-derived TCR clones followed radiotherapy plus ipilimumab. The best prediction of response reportedly came from early blood T cell clone dynamics, with interferon-beta.

Germline lookup yields CDR1 MDHEN and CDR2 SYDVKM. This CDR3 is 14 amino acids long. Trimming cost V 8 bases and J 4 bases, with 18 bases left between them. Here immunoSEQ multiplex PCR was the method, and the copy in TCRdb shows in-frame clones only, minus some. The repertoire holds about 32,000 clones, with 85% to 90% as singletons. Focal radiation and CTLA-4 blockade (ipilimumab) were tested in chemo-refractory metastatic non-small-cell lung cancer patients. J is TRBJ2-7 and V is TRBV28; tentatively, D is TRBD2 (5 bases). This TCR was recovered from a human donor with non-small cell lung cancer who had stable disease on radiotherapy plus ipilimumab. The sequencing used peripheral blood, collected from a patient treated with radiotherapy plus ipilimumab. CDR3 nucleotides: TGTGCCAGCCGTTATCCCGGGGATCCGTACGAGCAGTACTTC. Its translation: CASRYPGDPYEQYF.